Sequencing of this T cell receptor beta chain was carried out in a study of shared clonotypes between healthy human individuals. The CDR3 has 13 residues. V shed 6 bases and J 0 bases; nucleotides not matched to a gene: 2. The germline V gene encodes CDR1 MNHEY and CDR2 SMNVEV (reference sequence). Using immunoSEQ multiplex PCR, the repertoire was profiled, and TCRdb retains in-frame clones only, with some absent. The sample carries more than 150,000 clones, roughly 93% recorded once. Every donor, a Caucasian adult, lived in Nashville, Tennessee. Only one count was recorded for this clone. This chain links TRBV27 with TRBJ2-7, with TRBD2 matching 7 bases. The origin of this receptor is a woman under 40 in good health. The sequencing sample was made of naive CD4+ T cells sorted from blood. Sample subset: CD45RA+ positively selected. Written as DNA, the CDR3 is TGTGCCAGCAGGCGCGGGAGCTCCTACGAGCAGTACTTC. Protein sequence: CASRRGSSYEQYF.